Following are 28 T cell receptor beta chains from one sample sequenced in a study of T cell responses to AZD1222 COVID-19 vaccine. The assay was immunoSEQ multiplex PCR, and TCRdb's table has in-frame clones only and misses some. This sample has approximately 91,000 clones; less than 95% occur once, and the top ten carry around 30%. Sequencing used peripheral blood, obtained 28 days after the second AZD1222 dose. The receptors were sampled from an adult who received the AZD1222 COVID-19 vaccine.

This chain joins TRBV5-1 and TRBJ1-1; perhaps TRBD1 as D (5 bases). From germline, CDR1 is SGHRS and CDR2 YFSETQ. Trimming took 6 bases from V and 1 from J, leaving 13 bases between them. The CDR3 spans 14 residues. The CDR3 loop reads CASTETAWNTEAFF. In DNA, the CDR3 is TGCGCCAGCACCGAGACAGCCTGGAACACTGAAGCTTTCTTT.

Only a few counts were recorded for this clone. J is TRBJ1-1 and V is TRBV5-1, with D tentatively TRBD1 (5 bases). V lost 4 bases, J lost 2 bases, and 9 bases lay in between. CDR1 and CDR2 (germline): SGHRS, YFSETQ. The CDR3 runs to 13 residues. The CDR3 coding sequence is TGCGCCAGCAGCCTGGGGCCCAACACTGAAGCTTTCTTT. Translation: CASSLGPNTEAFF.

V usage is TRBV19 and J usage is TRBJ1-1; perhaps TRBD1 as D (6 bases). This CDR3 contains 14 residues. In germline, CDR1 is LNHDA, CDR2 SQIVND (reference sequence). Trimming took 1 base from V and 0 from J, leaving 6 bases between them. This chain's CDR3 is CASSIGQVNTEAFF. Here the CDR3 DNA reads TGTGCCAGTAGTATAGGACAGGTGAACACTGAAGCTTTCTTT. Full variable domain (remainder filled in from reference TRBV19 and TRBJ1-1): DGGITQSPKYLFRKEGQNVTLSCEQNLNHDAMYWYRQDPGQGLRLIYYSQIVNDFQKGDIAEGYSVSREKKESFPLTVTSAQKNPTAFYLCASSIGQVNTEAFFGQGTRLTVV.

This clone occurred once. This chain connects TRBV2 to TRBJ2-7; TRBD1 matches at 8 bases. CDR3 length equals 14 residues. Trimming took 4 bases from V and 2 from J; bases not matched to a gene: 4. Germline V CDR1 and CDR2: SNHLY, FYNNEI. The CDR3 DNA reads as TGTGCCAGCAGTGGGGACAGGATCCCCTACGAGCAGTACTTC. Protein: CASSGDRIPYEQYF.

The genes are TRBV6-5 and TRBJ1-2; D uncertain. Trimming removed 4 bases from V and 5 bases from J, with 20 bases in between. Germline CDR1 MNHEY, CDR2 SVGAGI. The CDR3 totals 16 residues. The CDR3 protein is CASSSDRANPLYGYTF. For the CDR3, the DNA is TGTGCCAGCAGTTCTGACCGGGCCAACCCACTTTATGGCTACACCTTC.

The chain uses TRBV2 and TRBJ2-3; 9 nucleotides align to TRBD1. The germline gives CDR1 SNHLY, CDR2 FYNNEI. This CDR3 has 14 amino acids. V was clipped by 8 bases and J by 6 bases; unmatched bases: 9. The CDR3 here is CASETGGIRDTQYF. In DNA, the CDR3 is TGTGCCAGCGAGACAGGGGGTATTAGGGATACGCAGTATTTT.

This rearrangement joins TRBV5-1 to TRBJ2-3, with no clear D. CDR3 length equals 12 residues. V dropped 6 bases and J dropped 3 bases, with 8 bases sitting between them. Germline lookup yields CDR1 SGHRS and CDR2 YFSETQ. CDR3 sequence (DNA): TGCGCCAGCAAAGTATCAACAGATACGCAGTATTTT. It encodes CASKVSTDTQYF.

J is TRBJ1-1 and V is TRBV7-8; a weak D match, TRBD1 (6 bases). V was trimmed by 4 bases and J by 1 base, leaving 16 bases between them. CDR3 size: 16 residues. CDR1 is SGHVS and CDR2 is FQNEAQ in the germline V gene. CDR3 DNA: TGTGCCAGCAGCTCACGACGGGACATACCGAACACTGAAGCTTTCTTT. Its protein product is CASSSRRDIPNTEAFF.

CDR3 amino acids: CAWSPIGGNTIYF. The DNA of the CDR3 is TGTGCCTGGAGCCCGATTGGTGGAAACACCATATATTTT. The V gene is TRBV30, the J gene TRBJ1-3; D gene ambiguous. V was shortened by 3 bases and J by 3 bases, with 9 bases between the two germline ends. CDR3 length: 13 residues. Looked up from germline, CDR1 is GTSNPN and CDR2 is SVGIG (reference sequence).

This chain joins TRBV7-8 and TRBJ1-1, with D unclear. The CDR3 loop spans 12 amino acids. The germline gives CDR1 SGHVS, CDR2 FQNEAQ. Trimming shortened V by 0 bases and J by 8 bases, and 7 bases separated the two germline ends. The DNA of the CDR3 is TGTGCCAGCAGCTTAGCAGACGGGGAAGCTTTCTTT. It yields the protein CASSLADGEAFF.

This rearrangement joins TRBV25-1 to TRBJ2-5; possibly TRBD1 for D (5 bases). Trimming shortened V by 4 bases and J by 3 bases, and 12 bases separated the two germline ends. The CDR3 totals 14 residues. The germline CDR1 and CDR2 sequences are MGHDK and SYGVNS. The CDR3 region has the DNA TGTGCCAGCAGTGCCCCGGACAAAAAAGAGACCCAGTACTTC. Translating gives CASSAPDKKETQYF.

The gene calls are TRBV11-2 and TRBJ1-4, with TRBD1 matching over 7 bases. This CDR3 spans 14 amino acids. V gave up 5 bases and J gave up 8 bases; unmatched junction bases: 8. Germline-derived CDR1 and CDR2 are SGHAT and FQNNGV. The CDR3 here is CASSLTGEGEKLFF. As DNA, the CDR3 is TGTGCCAGCAGCCTTACAGGGGAGGGAGAAAAACTGTTTTTT.

The V gene is TRBV28, the J gene TRBJ1-1; possibly TRBD1 for D (6 bases). The CDR3 contains 17 residues. CDR1 is MDHEN and CDR2 is SYDVKM in the germline V gene. V was pared by 4 bases and J by 5 bases, with 23 bases between. CDR3 sequence reads: CASSSYYPPDRRTEAFF. The CDR3 nucleotides read TGTGCCAGCAGTTCGTATTACCCCCCCGACAGGAGGACTGAAGCTTTCTTT.

This rearrangement joins TRBV6-5 to TRBJ2-7, with a weak D call TRBD2 (5 bases). The CDR3 runs to 14 residues. From germline, CDR1 is MNHEY and CDR2 SVGAGI. Trimming pared 6 bases from V and 5 bases from J, leaving 17 bases between. The CDR3 reads CASSPHGKGDEQYF. For the CDR3, the DNA is TGTGCCAGCAGCCCCCACGGGAAGGGTGACGAGCAGTACTTC.

The chain has TRBV7-2 and TRBJ2-5; TRBD1 matches at 7 bases. V was clipped by 4 bases and J by 0 bases; unmatched bases: 2. CDR3 length equals 14 residues. Germline V gene lookup returns CDR1 SGHTA and CDR2 FQGNSA. The CDR3 DNA sequence: TGTGCCAGCAGCTCAAGGGGGCACCAAGAGACCCAGTACTTC. Translated, it gives CASSSRGHQETQYF.

The chain uses TRBV10-2 and TRBJ2-4; 10 positions agree with TRBD1. The germline V gene has CDR1 WSHSY and CDR2 SAAADI. The CDR3 has 15 residues. The V segment lost 8 bases and the J segment 1 base; nucleotides outside the gene matches: 5. CDR3 DNA: TGCGCCAGCGGGACAGGGGAGGCGGCCAAAAACATTCAGTACTTC. This translates into CASGTGEAAKNIQYF.

V usage is TRBV4-3 and J usage is TRBJ2-1; no clear D gene. Trimming took off 0 bases at V and 6 bases at J, with 12 bases between the two ends. Germline CDR1 is LGHNA and CDR2 is YSLEER. This CDR3 has 15 residues. This CDR3 reads CASSQDWVQFNEQFF. The CDR3 DNA reads TGCGCCAGCAGCCAAGATTGGGTGCAGTTCAATGAGCAGTTCTTC.

This CDR3 reads CASKSGRNTGELFF. The CDR3 DNA follows: TGTGCCAGCAAAAGCGGGAGAAACACCGGGGAGCTGTTTTTT. The V and J genes are TRBV6-5 and TRBJ2-2; TRBD2 matches at 8 bases. Trimming at V came to 7 bases and at J to 2 bases, leaving 3 bases not matched to a gene. Per germline, CDR1 MNHEY and CDR2 SVGAGI. CDR3 length: 14 amino acids.

The rearrangement uses TRBV6-1 and TRBJ2-4; weak D call: TRBD1 (5 bases). Germline V CDR1 and CDR2: MNHNS, SASEGT. The CDR3 runs to 15 residues. V lost 2 bases to trimming and J lost 0 bases, with 8 bases between them. Here the CDR3 DNA reads TGTGCCAGCAGTGAATCAGGGAAAGCCAAAAACATTCAGTACTTC. Protein product: CASSESGKAKNIQYF.

This chain joins TRBV27 and TRBJ1-2, with a possible D match to TRBD1 (6 bases). Trimming removed 3 bases from V and 8 bases from J, with 31 bases in between. CDR1 and CDR2 from the germline V gene are MNHEY and SMNVEV (reference sequence). The CDR3 runs to 19 residues. This CDR3 is CASSLSAGGAKSSMEGYTF. The CDR3 nucleotides read TGTGCCAGCAGTTTGTCCGCTGGGGGCGCCAAGTCCTCTATGGAAGGCTACACCTTC.

For the CDR3, the DNA is TGTGCCAGCAGCTTGTGGGGGGGACAGGGCCGAAAACTGTTTTTT. Translating it yields CASSLWGGQGRKLFF. This chain uses TRBV5-6 with TRBJ1-4, with 9 bases that match TRBD1. Germline loops: CDR1 SGHDT, CDR2 YYEEEE. V lost 1 base, J lost 10 bases, and 8 bases stayed unmatched. CDR3 size: 15 residues.

The chain links TRBV23-1 to TRBJ2-3, with 9 bases fitting TRBD1. Being an ORF, TRBV23-1 has a function that is uncertain. V lost 2 bases to trimming and J lost 1 base; unmatched junction nucleotides: 10. This CDR3 region has 18 residues. CDR3 sequence reads: CASSQTSHRQGGTDTQYF. In nucleotides, the CDR3 is TGCGCCAGCAGTCAAACAAGCCACCGACAGGGGGGCACAGATACGCAGTATTTT.

This chain connects TRBV9 to TRBJ2-2; 13 nucleotides match TRBD2. The CDR3 totals 17 residues. CDR1 and CDR2 (germline): SGDLS, YYNGEE. Germline trimming cut 3 bases from V and 5 bases from J; bases unmatched to any gene: 7. The CDR3 here is CASSEGLAGIFTGELFF. DNA for the CDR3: TGTGCCAGCAGCGAGGGACTAGCGGGAATTTTTACCGGGGAGCTGTTTTTT.

This clone was detected a few times. This chain links TRBV3-1 (or the pseudogene TRBV3-2) with TRBJ1-2; no clear D gene. V lost 4 bases to trimming and J lost 2 bases, with 8 bases between them. Germline V CDR1 and CDR2: LGHDT, YNNKEL (reference sequence). CDR3 length equals 13 residues. CDR3: CASSPLGNYGYTF. In DNA form, the CDR3 reads TGTGCCAGCAGCCCCCTCGGGAACTATGGCTACACCTTC.

The chain uses TRBV5-4 and TRBJ2-3, with 13 bases aligning to TRBD2. Germline-derived CDR1 and CDR2 are SGHNT and YYREEE (reference sequence). CDR3 length: 16 residues. J gave up 5 bases and V 2 bases, and 5 bases lay outside the gene matches. In DNA form, the CDR3 reads TGTGCCAGCAGCTTTAGGACTAGCGGGAGACGAGATACGCAGTATTTT. This encodes CASSFRTSGRRDTQYF. Complete variable domain (other parts from reference TRBV5-4 and TRBJ2-3): ETGVTQSPTHLIKTRGQQVTLRCSSQSGHNTVSWYQQALGQGPQFIFQYYREEENGRGNFPPRFSGLQFPNYSSELNVNALELDDSALYLCASSFRTSGRRDTQYFGPGTRLTVL.

The J gene is TRBJ1-1, the V gene TRBV28, with TRBD1 matching over 7 bases. Germline V gives CDR1 MDHEN, CDR2 SYDVKM. V lost 3 bases, J lost 7 bases, and 14 bases stayed unmatched. This CDR3 is built from 16 residues. CDR3 loop: CASSFAPGQPTYEAFF. The CDR3 DNA reads as TGTGCCAGCAGTTTCGCCCCGGGACAGCCGACATATGAAGCTTTCTTT.

This rearrangement joins TRBV25-1 to TRBJ1-3; 9 bases fit TRBD1. Germline V gives CDR1 MGHDK, CDR2 SYGVNS. V was clipped by 6 bases and J by 2 bases; unmatched bases: 2. The CDR3 sequence is 14 residues long. CDR3 nucleotide sequence: TGTGCCAGCAGCTACAGGGGGCCTGGAAACACCATATATTTT. Residues: CASSYRGPGNTIYF.

V gene TRBV29-1 combines with J gene TRBJ1-1; no reliable D call. The CDR3 has 11 residues. V lost 7 bases and J lost 5, with 11 bases in between. Germline V CDR1 and CDR2: SQVTM, ANQGSEA. In DNA, the CDR3 is TGCAGCGGGACGTTGGGGACTGAAGCTTTCTTT. Translated, it gives CSGTLGTEAFF.